Below, one TCR beta chain is given with its context. Its cognate antigen is unknown. Using immunoSEQ multiplex PCR, the repertoire was profiled, and TCRdb retains in-frame clones only, with some absent. The data hold about 120,000 clones, with roughly 88% observed a single time. The data stem from a study of cytomegalovirus exposure and HLA in healthy donors. Study context: A subsequent analysis stated that the 90 to 150 validation repertoires were run on the same platform as the approximately 700 first-cohort repertoires. Regarding the study as a whole: The study found most TCR sequences rare, yet found some public TCRs in many donors. Researchers catalogued about 150 TCR beta chains as cytomegalovirus-associated.

The germline gives CDR1 GTSNPN, CDR2 SVGIG (reference sequence). The CDR3 length is 15 residues. V lost 0 bases and J 1 base, leaving 12 bases between the germline ends. The chain links TRBV30 to TRBJ2-5, with D maybe TRBD2 (5 bases). The sequenced sample was PBMCs. The source is a young woman in good health and CMV-seropositive. The CDR3 spells CAWSVPGVRQETQYF. CDR3 nucleotide sequence: TGTGCCTGGAGTGTACCCGGGGTTCGCCAAGAGACCCAGTACTTC. The variable domain in full, with the rest retrieved from reference TRBV30 and TRBJ2-5, is SQTIHQWPATLVQPVGSPLSLECTVEGTSNPNLYWYRQAAGRGLQLLFYSVGIGQISSEVPQNLSASRPQDRQFILSSKKLLLSDSGFYLCAWSVPGVRQETQYFGPGTRLLVL.